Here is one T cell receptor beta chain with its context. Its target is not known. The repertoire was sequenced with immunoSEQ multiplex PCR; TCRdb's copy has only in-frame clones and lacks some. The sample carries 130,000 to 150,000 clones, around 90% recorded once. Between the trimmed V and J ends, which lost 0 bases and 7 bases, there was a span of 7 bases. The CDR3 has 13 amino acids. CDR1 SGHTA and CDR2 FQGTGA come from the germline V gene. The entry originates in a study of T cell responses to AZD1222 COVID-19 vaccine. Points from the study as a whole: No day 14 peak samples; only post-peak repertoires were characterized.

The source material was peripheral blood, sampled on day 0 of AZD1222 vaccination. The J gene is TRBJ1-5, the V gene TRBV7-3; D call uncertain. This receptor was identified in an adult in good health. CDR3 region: CASSLTSGQPQHF. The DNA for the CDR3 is TGTGCCAGCAGCTTAACCTCGGGGCAGCCCCAGCATTTT.